This passage covers 31 T cell receptor beta chains from one sample sequenced in a study of shared clonotypes between healthy human individuals. CD45RO negativity and positive selection for CCR7 defined naive CD8 cells, a population that excluded terminally differentiated effector memory CD45RA+ cells. Profiling relied on immunoSEQ multiplex PCR, and the TCRdb table lists in-frame clones only, not all of them. The data contain some 2 million clones, roughly 94% of them singletons. Sequenced material: naive CD8+ T cells sorted from blood. These receptors originate from a man aged 18 to 29 in good health.

The CDR3 reads CASSVSGLSGNTIYF. CDR3 bases: TGCGCCAGCAGTGTAAGCGGACTCTCTGGAAACACCATATATTTT. The chain employs TRBV10-1 and TRBJ1-3; no definite D call. Trimming removed 4 bases from V and 0 bases from J, with 10 bases in between. The germline V gene has CDR1 WNHNN and CDR2 SYGVQD (reference sequence). The CDR3 is 15 residues long.

V usage is TRBV4-1 and J usage is TRBJ2-7, with 7 bases fitting TRBD1. With V trimmed by 2 bases and J by 3 bases, 7 bases remained unmatched. The CDR3 runs to 15 residues. The germline V gene encodes CDR1 MGHRA and CDR2 YSYEKL. For the CDR3, the DNA is TGCGCCAGCAGCCAAACTTCGACAGGGTACTACGAGCAGTACTTC. This gives the protein CASSQTSTGYYEQYF.

J is TRBJ1-2 and V is TRBV9; 8 bases fit TRBD1. Germline CDR1 is SGDLS and CDR2 is YYNGEE. The ends lost 3 bases at V and 11 bases at J; junction bases unmatched: 3. The CDR3 runs 11 residues. The CDR3 loop reads CASSGQGIYTF. In DNA form, the CDR3 reads TGTGCCAGCAGCGGACAGGGGATTTACACCTTC.

The rearrangement joins TRBV4-1 to TRBJ1-4, with a tentative D call TRBD1 (6 bases). Trimming removed 0 bases at V and 7 bases at J, with 21 bases between. CDR1 is MGHRA and CDR2 is YSYEKL in the germline V gene. CDR3 length: 18 residues. In nucleotides, the CDR3 is TGCGCCAGCAGCCAAGATATCGGCAGGGGAGTATCGGTTGAAAAACTGTTTTTT. It is translated as CASSQDIGRGVSVEKLFF.

The chain employs TRBV5-6 and TRBJ1-3, with no clear D. The CDR3 has 16 residues. V shed 1 base and J shed 0 bases, with 11 bases lying between them. The germline gives CDR1 SGHDT, CDR2 YYEEEE. The CDR3 bases are TGTGCCAGCAGCTTGAGGGCCCATATCTCTGGAAACACCATATATTTT. Amino acid sequence: CASSLRAHISGNTIYF.

The rearrangement joins TRBV11-3 to TRBJ2-1; 8 bases line up with TRBD2. V lost 0 bases to trimming and J lost 7 bases; unmatched junction nucleotides: 5. The CDR3 is 15 residues long. The germline V gene has CDR1 SGHNT and CDR2 YENEEA. CDR3 sequence: CASSLDGGARNEQFF. CDR3 sequence (DNA): TGTGCCAGCAGCTTAGACGGGGGGGCCAGGAATGAGCAGTTCTTC.

This chain uses TRBV4-3 with TRBJ1-1; no reliable D call. Trimming shortened V by 2 bases and J by 3 bases, and 7 bases separated the two germline ends. This CDR3 comprises 13 residues. Germline values: CDR1 LGHNA, CDR2 YSLEER. This CDR3 reads CASSQFGDTEAFF. In nucleotides, the CDR3 is TGCGCCAGCAGCCAATTTGGGGACACTGAAGCTTTCTTT.

This chain uses TRBV6-6 with TRBJ2-7; 11 nucleotides line up with TRBD1. The germline gives CDR1 MNHNY, CDR2 SVGAGI (reference sequence). The CDR3 sequence is 12 residues long. The trim removed 11 bases at V and 4 bases at J, leaving 4 bases unmatched. CDR3 sequence reads: CACGQGAYEQYF. Here the CDR3 DNA reads TGTGCCTGTGGACAGGGGGCTTACGAGCAGTACTTC.

V and J are TRBV2 and TRBJ1-5; D might be TRBD1 (6 bases). The ends were cut back, 5 bases at V and 0 bases at J, with 11 bases in the middle. This CDR3 has 15 residues. Germline CDR1 is SNHLY and CDR2 is FYNNEI. The CDR3 region is CASSMTGYSNQPQHF. DNA of the CDR3: TGTGCCAGCAGTATGACAGGCTATAGCAATCAGCCCCAGCATTTT.

This clone was picked up one time. This chain connects TRBV7-6 to TRBJ1-1; the D is unclear. The germline gives CDR1 SGHVS, CDR2 FNYEAQ. V lost 2 bases to trimming and J lost 0 bases, with 4 bases between them. This CDR3 comprises 13 residues. The CDR3 sequence is CASSLWMNTEAFF. The CDR3 bases are TGTGCCAGCAGCTTATGGATGAACACTGAAGCTTTCTTT. Full variable domain (remainder filled in from reference TRBV7-6 and TRBJ1-1): GAGVSQSPRYKVTKRGQDVALRCDPISGHVSLYWYRQALGQGPEFLTYFNYEAQQDKSGLPNDRFSAERPEGSISTLTIQRTEQRDSAMYRCASSLWMNTEAFFGQGTRLTVV.

With respect to this clone: The sample has other DNA sequences that encode this CDR3 too. The V and J genes are TRBV9 and TRBJ2-7; D might be TRBD2 (7 bases). Trimming removed 0 bases at V and 2 bases at J, with 9 bases between. Germline V gene data show CDR1 as SGDLS and CDR2 as YYNGEE. CDR3 size: 14 residues. CDR3 nucleotide sequence: TGTGCCAGCAGCGTAGAGGGGGGGACCTACGAGCAGTACTTC. Amino acids: CASSVEGGTYEQYF.

CDR3 sequence (DNA): TGTGCCAGCAGCCAAACCTCGGGGGGGCATAGCAATCAGCCCCAGCATTTT. It translates to CASSQTSGGHSNQPQHF. The chain has TRBV27 and TRBJ1-5; D is perhaps TRBD1 (6 bases). V was pared by 6 bases and J by 0 bases, with 18 bases between. This CDR3 has 17 amino acids. The germline CDR1 and CDR2 sequences are MNHEY and SMNVEV (reference sequence).

The chain links TRBV7-9 to TRBJ1-2; no clear D gene. Trimming shortened V by 5 bases and J by 6 bases, and 16 bases separated the two germline ends. The CDR3 consists of 14 residues. The germline V gene encodes CDR1 SEHNR and CDR2 FQNEAQ (reference sequence). CDR3 residues: CASSRATPRDGYTF. In DNA, the CDR3 is TGTGCCAGCAGCCGTGCAACCCCTCGGGATGGCTACACCTTC.

This chain joins TRBV10-3 and TRBJ2-2; 9 bases align to TRBD2. Per germline, CDR1 ENHRY and CDR2 SYGVKD. CDR3 length equals 18 residues. With 6 bases clipped from V and 7 bases from J, the junction kept 18 bases outside the gene matches. CDR3 coding DNA: TGTGCCATCAGCGCTCAACCTTTAATAGCGGGAGACGGCGGGGAGCTGTTTTTT. Protein: CAISAQPLIAGDGGELFF.

The CDR3 region has the DNA TGCAGCGTTGAAGGGGGTGGGTCCCTATCTGAAGCTTTCTTT. Its protein product is CSVEGGGSLSEAFF. The chain has TRBV29-1 and TRBJ1-1; no definite D call. CDR3 size: 14 residues. Trimming left V 1 base short and J 6 bases short, with 15 bases between. Germline-derived CDR1 and CDR2 are SQVTM and ANQGSEA.

The V call is TRBV13, the J call TRBJ1-1; a possible D gene is TRBD1 (5 bases). V dropped 0 bases and J dropped 6 bases, with 14 bases sitting between them. The CDR3 is 15 amino acids. Germline CDR1 and CDR2: PRHDT and FYEKMQ (reference sequence). CDR3 amino acids: CASSLGAGSASEAFF. CDR3 in DNA: TGTGCCAGCAGCTTAGGGGCAGGGTCAGCGTCTGAAGCTTTCTTT.

V gene TRBV2 combines with J gene TRBJ1-5; the D gene is possibly TRBD1 (6 bases). The CDR3 covers 16 residues. In germline, CDR1 is SNHLY, CDR2 FYNNEI. V gave up 7 bases and J gave up 9 bases, with 25 bases separating them. In DNA, the CDR3 is TGTGCCAGCACCGAGGGTCAGGGGCCCTTGGGGTCGCCCCAGCATTTT. Translation: CASTEGQGPLGSPQHF.

This rearrangement joins TRBV27 to TRBJ2-1; 8 bases are shared with TRBD1. The CDR3 is made up of 14 amino acids. V lost 5 bases, J lost 7 bases, and 7 bases stayed unmatched. Germline assignment: CDR1 MNHEY and CDR2 SMNVEV (reference sequence). As DNA, the CDR3 is TGTGCCAGCAGTCCGCAGGGGGCGACGAATGAGCAGTTCTTC. It encodes CASSPQGATNEQFF.

The sample holds one count of this clone. The V gene is TRBV15, the J gene TRBJ2-2; 9 bases match TRBD2. Germline V gene sequence: CDR1 LNHNV, CDR2 YYDKDF (reference sequence). The CDR3 sequence is 18 residues long. V shed 0 bases, J shed 7 bases, and the junction held 12 bases outside the gene matches. The CDR3 protein is CATSRDYEAGGPIGELFF. CDR3 nucleotide sequence: TGTGCCACCAGCAGAGATTACGAGGCGGGGGGGCCGATCGGGGAGCTGTTTTTT.

The chain links TRBV7-9 to TRBJ2-1; 8 bases fit TRBD1. In germline, CDR1 is SEHNR, CDR2 FQNEAQ (reference sequence). This CDR3 is 16 amino acids long. V dropped 1 base and J dropped 4; count of bases not matched to a gene: 6. In DNA form, the CDR3 reads TGTGCCAGCAGCTTAGGCGGACAGGGCGGGTACAATGAGCAGTTCTTC. As protein: CASSLGGQGGYNEQFF.

V usage is TRBV4-1 and J usage is TRBJ2-7; TRBD1 aligns across 7 bases. Germline V gene lookup returns CDR1 MGHRA and CDR2 YSYEKL. CDR3 size: 15 residues. V trimming: 0 bases; J trimming: 3 bases; junction bases outside the gene matches: 5. As DNA, the CDR3 is TGCGCCAGCAGCCAAGATAAGACAGGGTACTACGAGCAGTACTTC. As protein: CASSQDKTGYYEQYF.

This chain connects TRBV4-2 to TRBJ2-1; perhaps TRBD2 as D (5 bases). CDR1 and CDR2 from the germline V gene are LGHNA and YNFKEQ. The CDR3 loop spans 14 amino acids. Trimming removed 1 base from V and 4 bases from J, with 8 bases in between. CDR3 sequence reads: CASSQAAAYNEQFF. The CDR3 DNA reads as TGTGCCAGCAGCCAAGCAGCGGCTTACAATGAGCAGTTCTTC.

This sequence joins TRBV7-9 and TRBJ1-4; D possibly corresponds to TRBD1 (5 bases). There are 16 residues in the CDR3. The V end lost 5 bases, the J end lost 2 bases, and 15 bases lay between the germline ends. The germline CDR1 and CDR2 sequences are SEHNR and FQNEAQ (reference sequence). The CDR3 loop is CASSPRDGFTNEKLFF. For the CDR3, the DNA is TGTGCCAGCAGCCCCCGGGACGGCTTTACTAATGAAAAACTGTTTTTT.

V and J are TRBV27 and TRBJ1-5; D unresolved. The CDR3 extends over 15 amino acids. Germline V CDR1 and CDR2: MNHEY, SMNVEV (reference sequence). Trimming took 0 bases from V and 0 from J, leaving 6 bases between them. The CDR3 bases are TGTGCCAGCAGTTTATCTGGCAGTAGCAATCAGCCCCAGCATTTT. Its protein product is CASSLSGSSNQPQHF.

The chain combines TRBV28 with TRBJ1-5; 7 bases are a match to TRBD1. CDR1 is MDHEN and CDR2 is SYDVKM in the germline V gene. Trimming took 6 bases from V and 7 from J; bases not matched to a gene: 3. The CDR3 length is 12 residues. CDR3 DNA sequence: TGTGCCAGCAGCCAGGGGGTCCAGCCCCAGCATTTT. Translating it yields CASSQGVQPQHF.

The chain uses TRBV7-9 and TRBJ2-5; D is unclear. Germline CDR1 is SEHNR and CDR2 is FQNEAQ (reference sequence). V shed 1 base and J shed 5 bases, with 14 bases lying between them. This CDR3 is 15 amino acids long. The CDR3 DNA follows: TGTGCCAGCAGCTTAGACACCCGGAACGGCGAGACCCAGTACTTC. Amino acid sequence: CASSLDTRNGETQYF.

The chain carries TRBV11-2 and TRBJ2-7; D is uncertain. Germline CDR1 and CDR2: SGHAT and FQNNGV. V lost 4 bases and J lost 2, with 12 bases in between. CDR3 size: 14 residues. This CDR3 is CASSSPRAPYEQYF. For the CDR3, the DNA is TGTGCCAGCAGCTCGCCCCGGGCCCCCTACGAGCAGTACTTC.

This chain links TRBV30 with TRBJ2-7, with 9 bases aligning to TRBD2. Germline-derived CDR1 and CDR2 are GTSNPN and SVGIG (reference sequence). V shed 5 bases and J 5 bases; nucleotides not matched to a gene: 7. The CDR3 contains 13 residues. CDR3 coding DNA: TGTGCCTGGTGCGGGGGGGCCCGTGACGAGCAGTACTTC. Translation gives CAWCGGARDEQYF.

This rearrangement joins TRBV21-1 to TRBJ2-7. TRBV21-1 represents a pseudogene. The CDR3 totals 13 residues. The CDR3 here is CASSNGAGHEQYF. The CDR3 coding sequence is TGTGCCAGCAGCAACGGGGCAGGGCACGAGCAGTACTTC.

Comments on this clone: Other DNA sequences within the sample encode an identical CDR3. The J gene is TRBJ2-7, the V gene TRBV6-5; D ambiguous. Trimming left V 3 bases short and J 6 bases short, with 9 bases between. This CDR3 has 12 residues. The germline CDR1 and CDR2 sequences are MNHEY and SVGAGI. The DNA for the CDR3 is TGTGCCAGCAGTTATCCGGGCCCCGAGCAGTACTTC. This encodes CASSYPGPEQYF.

The chain links TRBV11-2 to TRBJ2-1, with 8 bases lining up with TRBD2. V lost 5 bases and J lost 3; bases outside the gene matches: 6. This CDR3 has 15 amino acids. The germline gives CDR1 SGHAT, CDR2 FQNNGV. The CDR3 DNA reads as TGTGCCAGCAGCCCCCAGCGGGGGTTCTACAATGAGCAGTTCTTC. It is translated as CASSPQRGFYNEQFF.